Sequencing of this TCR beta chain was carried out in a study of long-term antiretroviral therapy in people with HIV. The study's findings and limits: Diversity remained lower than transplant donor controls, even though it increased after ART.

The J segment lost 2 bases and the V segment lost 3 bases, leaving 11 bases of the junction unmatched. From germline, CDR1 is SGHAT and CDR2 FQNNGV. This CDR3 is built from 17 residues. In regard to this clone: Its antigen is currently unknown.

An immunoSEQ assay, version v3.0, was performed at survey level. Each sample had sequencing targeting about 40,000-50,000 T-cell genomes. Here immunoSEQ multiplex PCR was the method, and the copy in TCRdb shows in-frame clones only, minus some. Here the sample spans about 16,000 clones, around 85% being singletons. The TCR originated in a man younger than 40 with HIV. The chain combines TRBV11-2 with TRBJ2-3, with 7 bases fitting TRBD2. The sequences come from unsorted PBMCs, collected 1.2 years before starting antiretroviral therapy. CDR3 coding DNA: TGTGCCAGCAGCTTTTTACCGGCTAGCGGCTTCACAGATACGCAGTATTTT. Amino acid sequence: CASSFLPASGFTDTQYF.